What follows are 25 T cell receptor beta chains derived from one specimen sequenced in a study of cytomegalovirus exposure and HLA in healthy donors. A multiplex PCR was run with 60 Vbeta primers and 13 Jbeta primers. Only in-frame clones appear in the TCRdb table, and some are missing; sequencing was by immunoSEQ multiplex PCR. In the table there are around 100,000 clones, around 79% of which are singletons. Sequenced: PBMCs. Receptor source: a woman between 40 and 55 years old in good health and CMV-seronegative.

The chain joins TRBV30 to TRBJ2-3, with TRBD2 matching over 7 bases. The V gene's germline CDR1 is GTSNPN and CDR2 SVGIG (reference sequence). The V gene end was trimmed by 3 bases and the J gene end by 0 bases; junction bases not matched to a gene: 3. The CDR3 contains 14 residues. CDR3 region: CAWRRLASTDTQYF. The CDR3 nucleotides are TGTGCCTGGAGGAGACTAGCTAGCACAGATACGCAGTATTTT.

The chain carries TRBV5-6 and TRBJ1-2; TRBD1 might be the D (5 bases). CDR1 SGHDT and CDR2 YYEEEE come from the germline V gene. The CDR3 covers 14 residues. Trimming took off 4 bases at V and 3 bases at J, with 13 bases between the two ends. CDR3 sequence reads: CASSPGQVYYGYTF. DNA of the CDR3: TGTGCCAGCAGCCCAGGGCAGGTTTACTATGGCTACACCTTC.

This clone was counted between two and nine times. The J gene is TRBJ1-6, the V gene TRBV5-1, with TRBD1 matching 8 bases. The CDR3 is 15 amino acids. CDR1 is SGHRS and CDR2 is YFSETQ in the germline V gene. Trimming removed 3 bases from V and 6 bases from J; junction bases left unmatched: 5. CDR3 nucleotide sequence: TGCGCCAGCAGCTCGGACAGGGCCCGTAATTCACCCCTCCACTTT. Residues: CASSSDRARNSPLHF.

The genes are TRBV5-4 and TRBJ2-7; weak D call: TRBD2 (5 bases). This CDR3 region has 13 residues. Germline CDR1 and CDR2: SGHNT and YYREEE (reference sequence). Trimming removed 0 bases from V and 5 bases from J, with 9 bases in between. The CDR3 region is CASSLVASNEQYF. For the CDR3, the DNA is TGTGCCAGCAGCTTGGTTGCTAGCAACGAGCAGTACTTC.

The chain carries TRBV14 and TRBJ2-6; D ambiguous. Germline CDR1 reads SGHDN; CDR2 reads FVKESK. The V and J ends lost 3 bases and 4 bases respectively, with 7 bases between them. CDR3 size: 14 residues. The CDR3 reads CASSQNIGANVLTF. The CDR3, as DNA: TGTGCCAGCAGCCAGAACATCGGGGCCAACGTCCTGACTTTC.

This clone occurred once. The chain couples TRBV30 to TRBJ1-1; the D gene is possibly TRBD1 (6 bases). Trimming removed 3 bases from V and 11 bases from J, with 25 bases in between. The CDR3 has 15 amino acids. Germline V lookup: CDR1 GTSNPN, CDR2 SVGIG (reference sequence). The CDR3 region is CAWSELGQTTPGAFF. The CDR3 region has the DNA TGTGCCTGGAGCGAATTAGGACAGACGACCCCTGGGGCTTTCTTT.

The chain uses TRBV30 and TRBJ1-5; TRBD1 matches 9 bases. CDR1 and CDR2 from the germline V gene are GTSNPN and SVGIG (reference sequence). This CDR3 comprises 13 residues. Trimming took 4 bases from V and 5 from J; bases not matched to a gene: 3. The CDR3 DNA reads TGTGCCTGGAATACAGGGGGCGATCAGCCCCAGCATTTT. Its protein product is CAWNTGGDQPQHF.

The chain links TRBV18 to TRBJ1-1, with 9 bases that match TRBD1. After removal of 2 bases from V and 4 bases from J, the junction contained 5 bases not matched to a gene. Per germline, CDR1 KGHSH and CDR2 LQKENI. CDR3 length: 15 residues. CDR3 residues: CASSPTGGSGTEAFF. The CDR3 DNA reads as TGTGCCAGCTCACCAACAGGGGGCAGCGGCACTGAAGCTTTCTTT.

This clone was recorded once. This chain connects TRBV6-1 to TRBJ2-5; 9 bases line up with TRBD1. Germline-derived CDR1 and CDR2 are MNHNS and SASEGT. V lost 0 bases, J lost 4 bases, and 6 bases stayed unmatched. The CDR3 runs to 16 residues. CDR3: CASSEALGTGSETQYF. As DNA, the CDR3 is TGTGCCAGCAGTGAAGCGCTTGGGACAGGGTCAGAGACCCAGTACTTC.

This clone appeared a few times. J is TRBJ2-1 and V is TRBV15; 9 nucleotides align to TRBD1. V gave up 3 bases and J gave up 6 bases; unmatched junction bases: 9. Germline lookup yields CDR1 LNHNV and CDR2 YYDKDF (reference sequence). The CDR3 covers 16 residues. The CDR3 coding sequence is TGTGCCACCAGCAGCCCCGGGACAGGGTTGATCAATGAGCAGTTCTTC. Its translation: CATSSPGTGLINEQFF.

This chain links TRBV7-3 with TRBJ2-1, with D hard to call. This CDR3 spans 13 amino acids. V lost 4 bases and J 4 bases, leaving 8 bases between the germline ends. CDR1 SGHTA and CDR2 FQGTGA come from the germline V gene. The CDR3 DNA is TGTGCCAGCAGCTCCCGCCAGTACAATGAGCAGTTCTTC. As protein: CASSSRQYNEQFF.

This clone appeared a single time. V usage is TRBV11-2 and J usage is TRBJ2-7; 9 bases match TRBD2. Germline lookup yields CDR1 SGHAT and CDR2 FQNNGV. Trimming took 4 bases from V and 2 from J; bases not matched to a gene: 6. The CDR3 loop spans 15 amino acids. CDR3 bases: TGTGCCAGCAGCTCAAATAGCGGGAGAACCTACGAGCAGTACTTC. It is translated as CASSSNSGRTYEQYF.

About this clone itself: The junction differs from germline at one of its ends, possibly a read error. The rearrangement links TRBV7-9 to TRBJ2-1; 7 bases line up with TRBD2. CDR1 and CDR2 (germline): SEHNR, FQNEAQ (reference sequence). CDR3 size: 18 residues. The CDR3 nucleotides read TGTTCCAGCAGCTTCCCTACTAGCGTCCCCAGCTCCTACAATGAGCAGTTCTTC. Amino acid sequence: CSSSFPTSVPSSYNEQFF. Supplemented by reference TRBV7-9 and TRBJ2-1, the full variable domain reads DTGVSQNPRHKITKRGQNVTFRCDPISEHNRLYWYRQTLGQGPEFLTYFQNEAQLEKSRLLSDRFSAERPKGSFSTLEIQRTEQGDSAMYLCSSSFPTSVPSSYNEQFFGPGTRLTVL.

The V call is TRBV6-4, the J call TRBJ2-5; 7 nucleotides match TRBD1. The V segment lost 3 bases and the J segment 0 bases; nucleotides outside the gene matches: 10. From germline, CDR1 is MRHNA and CDR2 SNTAGT. The CDR3 loop spans 17 amino acids. In DNA form, the CDR3 reads TGTGCCAGCAGTGAAGACCCGGGACAGTGTCACCAAGAGACCCAGTACTTC. Residues: CASSEDPGQCHQETQYF.

This chain links TRBV29-1 with TRBJ1-2, with D hard to call. The CDR3 consists of 11 residues. From germline, CDR1 is SQVTM and CDR2 ANQGSEA. Trimming pared 3 bases from V and 6 bases from J, leaving 8 bases between. The CDR3 reads CSVDTRDGYTF. Written as DNA, the CDR3 is TGCAGCGTTGACACGAGGGATGGCTACACCTTC.

The chain employs TRBV5-1 and TRBJ2-7; TRBD2 is a possible D gene (5 bases). V was trimmed by 4 bases and J by 5 bases, leaving 19 bases between them. The germline CDR1 and CDR2 sequences are SGHRS and YFSETQ. The CDR3 consists of 15 residues. The CDR3 DNA is TGCGCCAGCAGCGGGTCGGGGATAAGGAAGGACGAGCAGTACTTC. It codes for CASSGSGIRKDEQYF.

The J gene is TRBJ2-2, the V gene TRBV18; 7 bases are a match to TRBD1. CDR1 KGHSH and CDR2 LQKENI come from the germline V gene. V gave up 4 bases and J gave up 6 bases; unmatched junction bases: 5. CDR3 size: 14 residues. For the CDR3, the DNA is TGTGCCAGCTCACGAAAACAGGGGTCCGGGGAGCTGTTTTTT. Its translation is CASSRKQGSGELFF.

V usage is TRBV7-6 and J usage is TRBJ2-5; TRBD1 agrees at 7 bases. V shed 1 base and J 4 bases; nucleotides not matched to a gene: 6. CDR3 length: 15 residues. The V gene's germline CDR1 is SGHVS and CDR2 FNYEAQ. The CDR3 region has the DNA TGTGCCAGCAGCTTAGTGCGGACAGGCGGAGAGACCCAGTACTTC. Encoded protein: CASSLVRTGGETQYF.

The chain employs TRBV7-9 and TRBJ2-5, with TRBD1 identical over 8 bases. Per germline, CDR1 SEHNR and CDR2 FQNEAQ (reference sequence). This CDR3 has 15 residues. V was pared by 4 bases and J by 6 bases, with 10 bases of the junction left unmatched. CDR3 DNA sequence: TGTGCCAGCAGCTCCCCCCTCGACAGGGGAAAGACCCAGTACTTC. Translated, it gives CASSSPLDRGKTQYF.

This clone showed up just a few times. The chain joins TRBV15 to TRBJ1-3; 8 bases line up with TRBD1. The trim removed 3 bases at V and 2 bases at J, leaving 3 bases unmatched. Germline V gene sequence: CDR1 LNHNV, CDR2 YYDKDF (reference sequence). The CDR3 has 15 residues. The CDR3 nucleotides read TGTGCCACCAGCAGGGACAGGGTGCCTGGAAACACCATATATTTT. Protein: CATSRDRVPGNTIYF. The full variable domain, in which reference TRBV15 and TRBJ1-3 provide the parts outside the CDR3, is DAMVIQNPRYQVTQFGKPVTLSCSQTLNHNVMYWYQQKSSQAPKLLFHYYDKDFNNEADTPDNFQSRRPNTSFCFLDIRSPGLGDTAMYLCATSRDRVPGNTIYFGEGSWLTVV.

The chain links TRBV5-6 to TRBJ1-1; a possible D gene is TRBD1 (6 bases). V lost 2 bases, J lost 4 bases, and 15 bases lay in between. This CDR3 has 15 amino acids. CDR1 is SGHDT, CDR2 YYEEEE, per germline. Here the CDR3 reads CASSFPGGGPTEAFF. CDR3 DNA: TGTGCCAGCAGCTTCCCGGGAGGGGGGCCCACTGAAGCTTTCTTT.

The rearrangement uses TRBV6-1 and TRBJ2-1; D might be TRBD2 (5 bases). Trimming removed 4 bases at V and 11 bases at J, with 12 bases between. Germline-derived CDR1 and CDR2 are MNHNS and SASEGT. The CDR3 spans 12 residues. The CDR3 coding sequence is TGTGCCAGCAGTGCCGAAACTAGGAAGCAGTTCTTC. Protein product: CASSAETRKQFF.

This clone turned up a few times. The genes are TRBV4-3 and TRBJ2-1; perhaps TRBD2 as D (5 bases). The CDR3 has 16 residues. Trimming took 0 bases from V and 5 from J, leaving 14 bases between them. The germline CDR1 and CDR2 sequences are LGHNA and YSLEER. The CDR3 coding sequence is TGCGCCAGCAGCCAAGATCGGAGCGGACCGAACAATGAGCAGTTCTTC. Translating it yields CASSQDRSGPNNEQFF.

This clone has just a few counts. V and J are TRBV27 and TRBJ2-2, with D possibly being TRBD2 (5 bases). Per germline, CDR1 MNHEY and CDR2 SMNVEV (reference sequence). The CDR3 contains 16 residues. Trimming removed 3 bases at V and 0 bases at J, with 11 bases between. The CDR3 loop reads CASSFYGSANTGELFF. In DNA form, the CDR3 reads TGTGCCAGCAGTTTCTATGGGAGTGCGAACACCGGGGAGCTGTTTTTT.

This chain uses TRBV9 with TRBJ2-5; D might be TRBD1 (6 bases). The DNA end lines up better with TRBJ2-7; the J call may be wrong. The CDR3 consists of 14 residues. CDR1 SGDLS and CDR2 YYNGEE come from the germline V gene. CDR3 loop: CASSPRDNPYEQYF. The CDR3 DNA follows: TGTGCCAGCAGCCCCCGGGACAACCCATACGAGCAGTACTTC.